This TCR beta chain was recovered during a study of T cell responses to AZD1222 COVID-19 vaccine. Study-wide findings and caveats: Donor demographics were predominantly white British with a female majority; clonal diversity may be underestimated. Nearly half of unique spike-specific TCRs reportedly avoided B.1.351 and B.1.1.7 mutated regions.

The CDR3 length is 16 residues. The germline V gene encodes CDR1 SGHTA and CDR2 FQGNSA. The J segment lost 5 bases and the V segment lost 6 bases, leaving 10 bases of the junction unmatched. Only in-frame clones appear in the TCRdb table, and some are missing; sequencing was by immunoSEQ multiplex PCR. The data show 120,000 to 150,000 clones, 91% seen once. As to this clone: Its antigen is currently unknown.

Whether given at about 4 or about 12 weeks, second doses were pooled. The chain links TRBV7-2 to TRBJ2-2; TRBD2 agrees at 9 bases. The clonotype originates from an adult who received the AZD1222 COVID-19 vaccine. Sequencing used peripheral blood, obtained 28 days after the second AZD1222 dose. The DNA of the CDR3 is TGTGCCAGCAGTCCCCTCGCGGGAGGGCAAACCGGGGAGCTGTTTTTT. It encodes CASSPLAGGQTGELFF.